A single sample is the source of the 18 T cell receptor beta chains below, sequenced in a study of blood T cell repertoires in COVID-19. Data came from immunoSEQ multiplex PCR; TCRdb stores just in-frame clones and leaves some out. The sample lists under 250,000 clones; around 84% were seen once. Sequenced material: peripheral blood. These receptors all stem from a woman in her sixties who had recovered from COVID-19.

DNA of the CDR3: TGTGCCAGCGGGGGTAGTCGGGAGACCCAGTACTTC. Encoded protein: CASGGSRETQYF. The V and J genes are TRBV19 and TRBJ2-5; perhaps TRBD2 as D (6 bases). In germline, CDR1 is LNHDA, CDR2 SQIVND (reference sequence). The CDR3 extends over 12 amino acids. V was clipped by 9 bases and J by 5 bases, with 13 bases between them.

This CDR3 reads CASTHGTNSETQYF. For the CDR3, the DNA is TGCGCCAGCACCCACGGGACTAACTCAGAGACCCAGTACTTC. The rearrangement uses TRBV5-1 and TRBJ2-5; TRBD2 aligns across 7 bases. V dropped 6 bases and J dropped 4; count of bases not matched to a gene: 9. CDR1 is SGHRS, CDR2 YFSETQ, per germline. This CDR3 comprises 14 residues.

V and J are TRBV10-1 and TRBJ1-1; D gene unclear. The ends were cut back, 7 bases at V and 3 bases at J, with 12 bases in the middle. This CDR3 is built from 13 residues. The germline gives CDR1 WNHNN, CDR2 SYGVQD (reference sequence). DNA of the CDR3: TGCGCCAGCAAAGCAAGGCGGGACACTGAAGCTTTCTTT. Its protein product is CASKARRDTEAFF.

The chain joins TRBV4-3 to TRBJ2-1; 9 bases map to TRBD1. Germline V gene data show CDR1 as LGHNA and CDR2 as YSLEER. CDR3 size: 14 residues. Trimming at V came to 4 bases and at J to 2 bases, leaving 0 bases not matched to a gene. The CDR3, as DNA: TGCGCCAGCAGCCGGGACAGGGCCTACAATGAGCAGTTCTTC. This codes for CASSRDRAYNEQFF.

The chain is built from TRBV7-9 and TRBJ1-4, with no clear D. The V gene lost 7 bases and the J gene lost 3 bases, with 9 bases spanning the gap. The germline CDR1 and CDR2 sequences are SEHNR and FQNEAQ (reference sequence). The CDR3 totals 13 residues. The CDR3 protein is CASIAVANEKLFF. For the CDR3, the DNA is TGTGCCAGCATTGCTGTAGCTAATGAAAAACTGTTTTTT.

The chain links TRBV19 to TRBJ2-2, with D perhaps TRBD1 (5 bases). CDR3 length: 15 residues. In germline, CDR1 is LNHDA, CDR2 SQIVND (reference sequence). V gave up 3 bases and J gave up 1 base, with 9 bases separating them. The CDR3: CASSIGQGNTGELFF. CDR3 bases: TGTGCCAGTAGTATTGGTCAGGGGAACACCGGGGAGCTGTTTTTT.

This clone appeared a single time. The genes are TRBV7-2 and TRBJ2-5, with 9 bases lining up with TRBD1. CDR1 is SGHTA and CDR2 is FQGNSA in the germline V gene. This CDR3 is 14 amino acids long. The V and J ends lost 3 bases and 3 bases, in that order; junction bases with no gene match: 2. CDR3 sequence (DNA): TGTGCCAGCAGCTTGACAGGGGGGGAAGAGACCCAGTACTTC. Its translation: CASSLTGGEETQYF.

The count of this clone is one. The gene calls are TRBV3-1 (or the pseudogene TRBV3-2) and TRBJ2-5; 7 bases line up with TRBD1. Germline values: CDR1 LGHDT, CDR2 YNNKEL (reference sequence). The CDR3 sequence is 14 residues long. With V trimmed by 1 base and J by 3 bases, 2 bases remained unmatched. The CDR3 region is CASSQADREETQYF. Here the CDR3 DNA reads TGTGCCAGCAGCCAAGCCGACAGGGAAGAGACCCAGTACTTC.

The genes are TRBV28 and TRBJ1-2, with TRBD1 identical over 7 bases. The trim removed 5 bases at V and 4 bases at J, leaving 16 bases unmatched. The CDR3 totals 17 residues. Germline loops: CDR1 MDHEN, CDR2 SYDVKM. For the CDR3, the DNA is TGTGCCAGCAGTCAAGGGGGTGGGACAGCAAGCTCCTATGGCTACACCTTC. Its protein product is CASSQGGGTASSYGYTF.

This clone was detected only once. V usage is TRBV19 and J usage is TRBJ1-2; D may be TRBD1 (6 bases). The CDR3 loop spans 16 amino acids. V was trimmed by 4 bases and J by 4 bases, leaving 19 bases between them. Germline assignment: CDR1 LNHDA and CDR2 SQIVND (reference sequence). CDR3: CASSSTRQAAFYGYTF. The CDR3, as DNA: TGTGCCAGTAGTAGCACGCGACAGGCAGCTTTCTATGGCTACACCTTC.

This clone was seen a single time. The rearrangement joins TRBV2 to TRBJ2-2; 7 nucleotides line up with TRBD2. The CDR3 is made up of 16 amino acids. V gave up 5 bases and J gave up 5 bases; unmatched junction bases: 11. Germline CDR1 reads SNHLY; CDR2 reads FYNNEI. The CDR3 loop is CASSIIRQGGTGELFF. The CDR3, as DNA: TGTGCCAGCAGTATTATTAGGCAGGGAGGGACCGGGGAGCTGTTTTTT.

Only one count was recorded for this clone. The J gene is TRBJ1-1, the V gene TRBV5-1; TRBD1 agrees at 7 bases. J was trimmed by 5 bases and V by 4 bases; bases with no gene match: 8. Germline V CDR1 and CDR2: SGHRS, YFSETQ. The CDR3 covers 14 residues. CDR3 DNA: TGCGCCAGCAGCCCAGGGGGGCAGGCGACTGAAGCTTTCTTT. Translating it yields CASSPGGQATEAFF.

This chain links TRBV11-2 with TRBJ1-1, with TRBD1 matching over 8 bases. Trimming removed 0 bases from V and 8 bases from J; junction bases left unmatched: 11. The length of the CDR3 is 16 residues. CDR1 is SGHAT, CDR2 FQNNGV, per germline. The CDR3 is CASSLDLGQGTTEAFF. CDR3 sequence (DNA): TGTGCCAGCAGCTTAGATCTCGGACAGGGAACAACGGAAGCTTTCTTT.

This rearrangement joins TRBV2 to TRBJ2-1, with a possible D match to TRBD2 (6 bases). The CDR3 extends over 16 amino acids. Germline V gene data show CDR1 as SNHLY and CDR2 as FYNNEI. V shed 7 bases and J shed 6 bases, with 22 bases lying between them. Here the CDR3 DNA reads TGTGCCAGCACCGGGCCCCGGGGCCCGGAGGGCAATGAGCAGTTCTTC. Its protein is CASTGPRGPEGNEQFF.

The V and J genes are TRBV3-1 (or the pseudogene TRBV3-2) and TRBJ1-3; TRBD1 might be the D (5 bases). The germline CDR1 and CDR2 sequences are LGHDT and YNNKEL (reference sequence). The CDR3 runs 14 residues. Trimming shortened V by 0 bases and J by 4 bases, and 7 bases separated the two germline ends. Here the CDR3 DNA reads TGTGCCAGCAGCCAAGAAGGGGCCGGAAACACCATATATTTT. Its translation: CASSQEGAGNTIYF.

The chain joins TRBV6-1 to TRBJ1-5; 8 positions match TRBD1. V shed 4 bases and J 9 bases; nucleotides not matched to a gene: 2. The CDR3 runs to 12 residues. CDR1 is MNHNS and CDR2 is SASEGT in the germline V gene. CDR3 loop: CASSGTGRPQHF. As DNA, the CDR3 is TGTGCCAGCAGTGGGACAGGGAGGCCCCAGCATTTT.

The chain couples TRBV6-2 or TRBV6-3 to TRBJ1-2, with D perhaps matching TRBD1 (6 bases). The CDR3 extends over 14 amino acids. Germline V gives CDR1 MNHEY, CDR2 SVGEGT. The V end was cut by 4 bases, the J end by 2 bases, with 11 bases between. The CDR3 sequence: CASSLWGGNYGYTF. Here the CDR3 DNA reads TGTGCCAGCAGTTTATGGGGGGGCAACTATGGCTACACCTTC.

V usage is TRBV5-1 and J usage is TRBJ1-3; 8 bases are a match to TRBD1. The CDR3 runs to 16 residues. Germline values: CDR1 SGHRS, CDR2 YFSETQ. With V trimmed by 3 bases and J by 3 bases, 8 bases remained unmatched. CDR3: CASSWGRTGIGNTIYF. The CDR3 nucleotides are TGCGCCAGCAGCTGGGGCCGGACAGGGATTGGAAACACCATATATTTT.